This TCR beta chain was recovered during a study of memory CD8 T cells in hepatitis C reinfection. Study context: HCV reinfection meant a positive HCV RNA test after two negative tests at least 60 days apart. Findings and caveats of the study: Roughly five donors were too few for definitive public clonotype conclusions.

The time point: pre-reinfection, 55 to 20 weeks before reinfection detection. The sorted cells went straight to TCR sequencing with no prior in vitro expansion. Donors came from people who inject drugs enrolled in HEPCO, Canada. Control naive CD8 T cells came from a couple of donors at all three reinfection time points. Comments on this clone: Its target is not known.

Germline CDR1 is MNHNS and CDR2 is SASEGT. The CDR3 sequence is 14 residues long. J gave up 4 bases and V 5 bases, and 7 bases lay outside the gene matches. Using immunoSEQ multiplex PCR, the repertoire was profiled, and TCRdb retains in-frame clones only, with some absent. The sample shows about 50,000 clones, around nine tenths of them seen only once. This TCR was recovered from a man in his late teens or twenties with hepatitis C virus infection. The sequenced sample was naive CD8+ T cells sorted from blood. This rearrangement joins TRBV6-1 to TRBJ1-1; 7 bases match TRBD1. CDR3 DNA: TGTGCCAGCAGTTATACAGGGGTGAGCACTGAAGCTTTCTTT. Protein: CASSYTGVSTEAFF.